Sequencing of this T cell receptor (beta chain) was carried out in a study of T cell changes during pregnancy in multiple sclerosis (dated by TCRdb to between 2018 and 2021). For the wider study: Changes in the T cell repertoire over the course of pregnancy were examined in this study in women with multiple sclerosis.

Based on the germline V gene, the CDR1 and CDR2 sequences are SGHRS and YFSETQ. Trimming leaves V shorter by 4 bases and J shorter by 4 bases, with the junction holding 10 bases beyond the gene matches. Taken from cysteine to phenylalanine, the CDR3 has 15 residues. The only DNA kept is the CDR3, 45 bases in frame from the first base. On this clone itself: There is no known antigen for this receptor. No much larger clone is present one base from it, and per-base qualities are unavailable.

Libraries were constructed by the immunoSEQ multiplex PCR assay. Drawn from immuneACCESS, this table holds only the in-frame rearrangements with V and J called that TCRdb kept. Clones are partly lost; checked studies trace under half to an unresolved V gene and leave the rest unexplained. The sample table holds tens of thousands of clones, of which 92% were seen once. Under 2% of the sample is in the top ten clones. The sample was peripheral blood, taken in the first trimester of pregnancy. The V and J genes are TRBV5-1 and TRBJ2-7; the junction holds 8 bases that match TRBD2. The source is a female donor in good health, enrolled as a control in a pregnancy study. The nucleotide sequence is TGCGCCAGCAGCCCAAGCGGGAGTGGGGGTTACGAGCAGTACTTC. The resulting protein is CASSPSGSGGYEQYF. Full variable domain (CDR3 extended with the reference TRBV5-1 and TRBJ2-7 proteins): KAGVTQTPRYLIKTRGQQVTLSCSPISGHRSVSWYQQTPGQGLQFLFEYFSETQRNKGNFPGRFSGRQFSNSRSEMNVSTLELGDSALYLCASSPSGSGGYEQYFGPGTRLTVT.